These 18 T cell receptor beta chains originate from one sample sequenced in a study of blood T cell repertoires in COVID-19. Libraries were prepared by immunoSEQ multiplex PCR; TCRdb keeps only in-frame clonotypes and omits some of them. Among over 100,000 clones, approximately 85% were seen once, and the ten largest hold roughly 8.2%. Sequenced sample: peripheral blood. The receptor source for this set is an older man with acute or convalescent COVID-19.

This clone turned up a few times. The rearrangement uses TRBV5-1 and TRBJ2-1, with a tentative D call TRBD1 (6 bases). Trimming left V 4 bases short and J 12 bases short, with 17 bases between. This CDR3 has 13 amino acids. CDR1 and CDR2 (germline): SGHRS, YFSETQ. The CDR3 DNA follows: TGCGCCAGCAGCACTCGGGACAACAACAGGCAGTTCTTC. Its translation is CASSTRDNNRQFF.

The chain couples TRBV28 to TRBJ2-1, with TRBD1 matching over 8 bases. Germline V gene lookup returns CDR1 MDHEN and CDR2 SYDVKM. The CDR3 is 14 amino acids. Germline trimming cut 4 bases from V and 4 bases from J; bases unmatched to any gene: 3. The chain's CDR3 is CASSSGQVYNEQFF. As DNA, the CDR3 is TGTGCCAGCAGTTCGGGACAGGTATACAATGAGCAGTTCTTC.

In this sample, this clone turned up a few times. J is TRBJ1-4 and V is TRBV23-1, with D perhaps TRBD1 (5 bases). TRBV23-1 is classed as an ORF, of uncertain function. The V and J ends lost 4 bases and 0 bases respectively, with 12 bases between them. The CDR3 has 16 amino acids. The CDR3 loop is CASSPDNPPTNEKLFF. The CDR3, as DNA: TGCGCCAGCAGTCCGGACAACCCTCCAACTAATGAAAAACTGTTTTTT.

In DNA form, the CDR3 reads TGTGCCAGCAGTTTGCCGGGACACTCATACGAGCAGTACTTC. This encodes CASSLPGHSYEQYF. V and J are TRBV6-2 or TRBV6-3 and TRBJ2-7; D might be TRBD1 (6 bases). The CDR3 contains 14 residues. In germline, CDR1 is MNHEY, CDR2 SVGEGT. Deletions cut 4 bases from V and 4 bases from J, with 14 bases between.

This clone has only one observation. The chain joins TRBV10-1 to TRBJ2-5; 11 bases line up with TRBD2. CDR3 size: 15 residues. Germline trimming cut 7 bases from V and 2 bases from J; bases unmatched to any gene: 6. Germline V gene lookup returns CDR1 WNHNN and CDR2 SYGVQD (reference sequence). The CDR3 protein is CASMGTSGLQETQYF. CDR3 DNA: TGCGCCAGCATGGGGACTAGCGGTCTTCAAGAGACCCAGTACTTC.

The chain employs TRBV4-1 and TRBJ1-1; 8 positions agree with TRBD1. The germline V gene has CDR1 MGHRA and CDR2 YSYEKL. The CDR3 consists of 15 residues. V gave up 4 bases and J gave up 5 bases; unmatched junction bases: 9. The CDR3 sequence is CASSPDRTGRTEAFF. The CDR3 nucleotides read TGCGCCAGCAGCCCGGACCGGACAGGGAGGACTGAAGCTTTCTTT.

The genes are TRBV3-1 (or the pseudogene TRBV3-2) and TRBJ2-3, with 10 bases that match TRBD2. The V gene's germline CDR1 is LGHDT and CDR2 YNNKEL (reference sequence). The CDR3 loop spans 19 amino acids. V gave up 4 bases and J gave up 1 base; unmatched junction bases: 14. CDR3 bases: TGTGCCAGCAGCCTTATGGCCCTAGCGGGGGCATGGGGCACAGATACGCAGTATTTT. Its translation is CASSLMALAGAWGTDTQYF.

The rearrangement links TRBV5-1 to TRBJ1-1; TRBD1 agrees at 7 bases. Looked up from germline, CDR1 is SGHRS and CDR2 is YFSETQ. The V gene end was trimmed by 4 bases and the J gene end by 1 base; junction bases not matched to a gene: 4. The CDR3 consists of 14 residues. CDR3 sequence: CASSGTVENTEAFF. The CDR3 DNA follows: TGCGCCAGCAGCGGGACAGTAGAGAACACTGAAGCTTTCTTT. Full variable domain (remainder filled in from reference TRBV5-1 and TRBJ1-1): KAGVTQTPRYLIKTRGQQVTLSCSPISGHRSVSWYQQTPGQGLQFLFEYFSETQRNKGNFPGRFSGRQFSNSRSEMNVSTLELGDSALYLCASSGTVENTEAFFGQGTRLTVV.

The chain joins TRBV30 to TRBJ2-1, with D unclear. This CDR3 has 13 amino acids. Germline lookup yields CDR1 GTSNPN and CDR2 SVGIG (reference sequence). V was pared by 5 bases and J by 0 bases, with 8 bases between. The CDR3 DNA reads TGTGCCTGGGACTCGAGCTCCTACAATGAGCAGTTCTTC. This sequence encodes CAWDSSSYNEQFF.

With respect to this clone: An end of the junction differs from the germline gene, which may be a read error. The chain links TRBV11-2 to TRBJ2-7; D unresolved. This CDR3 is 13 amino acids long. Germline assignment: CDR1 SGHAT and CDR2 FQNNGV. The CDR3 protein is CASTLDRFYEQYF. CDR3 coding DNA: TGTGCCAGCACCTTAGACCGGTTCTACGAGCAGTACTTC.

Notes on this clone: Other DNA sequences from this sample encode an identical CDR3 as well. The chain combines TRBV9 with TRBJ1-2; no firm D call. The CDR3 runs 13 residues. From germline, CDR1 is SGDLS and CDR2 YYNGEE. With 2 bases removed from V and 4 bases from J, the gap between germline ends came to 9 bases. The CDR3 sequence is CASSVGESYGYTF. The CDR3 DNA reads TGTGCCAGCAGCGTCGGGGAATCCTATGGCTACACCTTC.

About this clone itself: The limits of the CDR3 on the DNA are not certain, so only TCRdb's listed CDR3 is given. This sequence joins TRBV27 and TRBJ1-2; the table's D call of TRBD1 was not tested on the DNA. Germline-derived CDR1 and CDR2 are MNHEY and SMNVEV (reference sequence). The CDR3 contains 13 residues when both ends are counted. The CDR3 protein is CASSSGQYFGYTF.

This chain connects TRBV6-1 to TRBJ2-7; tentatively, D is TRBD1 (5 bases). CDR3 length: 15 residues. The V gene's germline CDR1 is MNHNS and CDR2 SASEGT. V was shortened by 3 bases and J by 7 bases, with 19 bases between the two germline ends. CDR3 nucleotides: TGTGCCAGCAGTGAGACAGTAGGGAACGGCCGGGAGCAGTACTTC. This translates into CASSETVGNGREQYF.

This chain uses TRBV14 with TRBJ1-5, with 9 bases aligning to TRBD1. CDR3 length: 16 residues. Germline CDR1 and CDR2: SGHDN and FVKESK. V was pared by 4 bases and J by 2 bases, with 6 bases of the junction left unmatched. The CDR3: CASSPSGTGRNQPQHF. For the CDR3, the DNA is TGTGCCAGCAGCCCATCCGGGACAGGGCGCAATCAGCCCCAGCATTTT.

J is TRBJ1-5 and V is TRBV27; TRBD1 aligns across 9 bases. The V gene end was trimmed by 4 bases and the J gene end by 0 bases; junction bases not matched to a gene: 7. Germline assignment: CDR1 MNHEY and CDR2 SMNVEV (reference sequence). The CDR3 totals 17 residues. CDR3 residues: CASSYTTGGFSNQPQHF. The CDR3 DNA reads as TGTGCCAGCAGTTACACAACAGGGGGCTTTAGCAATCAGCCCCAGCATTTT.

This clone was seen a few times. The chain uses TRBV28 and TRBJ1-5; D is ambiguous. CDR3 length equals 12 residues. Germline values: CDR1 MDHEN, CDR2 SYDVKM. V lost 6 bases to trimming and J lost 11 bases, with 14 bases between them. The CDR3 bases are TGTGCCAGCAGCCCTATTAGTAAAGCCCAGCATTTT. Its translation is CASSPISKAQHF.

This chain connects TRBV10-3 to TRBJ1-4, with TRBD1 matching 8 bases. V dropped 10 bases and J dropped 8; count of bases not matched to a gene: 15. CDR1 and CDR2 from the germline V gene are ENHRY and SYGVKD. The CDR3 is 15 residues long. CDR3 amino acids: CATRQGTGMSEKLFF. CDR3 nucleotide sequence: TGTGCCACACGACAGGGGACGGGGATGAGCGAAAAACTGTTTTTT.

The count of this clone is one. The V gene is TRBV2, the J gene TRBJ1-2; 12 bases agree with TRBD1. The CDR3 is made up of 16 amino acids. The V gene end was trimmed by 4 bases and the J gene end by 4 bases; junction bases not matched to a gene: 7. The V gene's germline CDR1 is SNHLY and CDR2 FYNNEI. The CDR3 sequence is CASSGWVGQGAYGYTF. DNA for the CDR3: TGTGCCAGCAGTGGATGGGTGGGACAGGGGGCCTATGGCTACACCTTC.